One and the same sample provided the 23 T cell receptor beta chains below, sequenced in a study of graft-versus-host responses after intestinal transplantation. Sequencing used immunoSEQ multiplex PCR; TCRdb keeps in-frame clones, though not all of them. The sample records around 77,000 clones, approximately 94% being singletons. Which antigens these TCRs recognize remains unknown. This specimen was unstimulated CD8+ T cells sorted from spleen or lymph node cells, taken before intestinal transplant. The receptors come from a human donor who received an intestinal transplant.

On this clone: The sample carries other DNA sequences with the same CDR3. V gene TRBV21-1 combines with J gene TRBJ1-1; the table's D call TRBD1 went unverified against the DNA. TRBV21-1 is an annotated pseudogene. The CDR3 loop spans 17 amino acids. CDR3 sequence (DNA): TGTGCCAGCAGTCGAAGAAGGAAGGGGGCGGAGAATACTGAAGCCTTCTTT. This sequence encodes CASSRRRKGAENTEAFF.

The chain employs TRBV4-1 and TRBJ1-5; 7 bases are a match to TRBD1. The germline V gene has CDR1 MGHRA and CDR2 YSYEKL. The CDR3 runs to 14 residues. V trimming: 5 bases; J trimming: 2 bases; junction bases outside the gene matches: 3. The CDR3 protein is CASSSGQGNQPQHF. The CDR3 DNA is TGCGCCAGCAGCTCCGGACAGGGCAATCAGCCCCAGCATTTT.

This clone was counted between two and nine times. The chain joins TRBV7-9 to TRBJ2-7; the match to TRBD2 covers 8 bases. The CDR3 has 16 amino acids. The germline V gene has CDR1 SEHNR and CDR2 FQNEAQ (reference sequence). V lost 4 bases and J lost 3; bases outside the gene matches: 11. The CDR3 reads CASSSPTDGGVYEQYF. The CDR3 DNA reads as TGTGCCAGCAGCTCTCCTACTGACGGGGGGGTCTACGAGCAGTACTTC.

The chain joins TRBV19 to TRBJ1-4; D is unclear. The length of the CDR3 is 16 residues. Trimming removed 5 bases from V and 5 bases from J, with 18 bases in between. Germline CDR1 and CDR2: LNHDA and SQIVND (reference sequence). The CDR3 DNA reads as TGTGCCAGTAGTCCCCAGGACCCAAAGGAGAATGAAAAACTGTTTTTT. Its translation: CASSPQDPKENEKLFF. The complete variable domain, with remaining parts taken from reference TRBV19 and TRBJ1-4, reads DGGITQSPKYLFRKEGQNVTLSCEQNLNHDAMYWYRQDPGQGLRLIYYSQIVNDFQKGDIAEGYSVSREKKESFPLTVTSAQKNPTAFYLCASSPQDPKENEKLFFGSGTQLSVL.

The V and J genes are TRBV11-1 and TRBJ2-1, with D possibly matching TRBD1 (6 bases). This CDR3 spans 15 amino acids. Trimming took off 4 bases at V and 2 bases at J, with 12 bases between the two ends. The germline CDR1 and CDR2 sequences are SGHAT and FQDESV (reference sequence). The CDR3 here is CASSSRQAPYNEQFF. The CDR3 region has the DNA TGTGCCAGCAGCTCCCGACAGGCCCCCTACAATGAGCAGTTCTTC.

The rearrangement joins TRBV6-5 to TRBJ2-6; no definite D call. Germline-derived CDR1 and CDR2 are MNHEY and SVGAGI. The CDR3 is made up of 14 amino acids. V dropped 5 bases and J dropped 0 bases, with 5 bases sitting between them. The CDR3 loop is CASSELSGANVLTF. For the CDR3, the DNA is TGTGCCAGCAGTGAACTCTCTGGGGCCAACGTCCTGACTTTC.

The chain employs TRBV6-1 and TRBJ1-1; the D is unclear. Deletions cut 2 bases from V and 1 base from J, with 11 bases between. Per germline, CDR1 MNHNS and CDR2 SASEGT. The CDR3 totals 15 residues. The CDR3 coding sequence is TGTGCCAGCAGTGAATGGCGGGGATGGAACACTGAAGCTTTCTTT. Protein: CASSEWRGWNTEAFF.

The V and J genes are TRBV7-8 and TRBJ2-1; the D gene could be TRBD1 or TRBD2 (5 bases each). Trimming took 2 bases from V and 12 from J, leaving 14 bases between them. The V gene's germline CDR1 is SGHVS and CDR2 FQNEAQ. This CDR3 is 13 amino acids long. CDR3 in DNA: TGTGCCAGCAGCTTATCCGGGACCTGGGGGCAGTTCTTC. Protein sequence: CASSLSGTWGQFF. Based on the CDR3 plus reference TRBV7-8 and TRBJ2-1, the full variable domain is GAGVSQSPRYKVAKRGQDVALRCDPISGHVSLFWYQQALGQGPEFLTYFQNEAQLDKSGLPSDRFFAERPEGSVSTLKIQRTQQEDSAVYLCASSLSGTWGQFFGPGTRLTVL.

V usage is TRBV9 and J usage is TRBJ2-2; no reliable D call. There are 15 residues in the CDR3. Germline V gene sequence: CDR1 SGDLS, CDR2 YYNGEE. V lost 0 bases and J lost 5, with 11 bases in between. CDR3 in DNA: TGTGCCAGCAGCGTAGGCCGGAAGATTACCGGGGAGCTGTTTTTT. Encoded protein: CASSVGRKITGELFF.

This sequence joins TRBV7-8 and TRBJ1-1; D is unresolved. The germline CDR1 and CDR2 sequences are SGHVS and FQNEAQ. There are 12 residues in the CDR3. The ends were cut back, 5 bases at V and 6 bases at J, with 10 bases in the middle. In DNA, the CDR3 is TGTGCCAGCAGCCCGTCATGGGCTGAAGCTTTCTTT. It codes for CASSPSWAEAFF.

The chain combines TRBV6-4 with TRBJ2-1; TRBD1 agrees at 7 bases. From germline, CDR1 is MRHNA and CDR2 SNTAGT. With 0 bases clipped from V and 0 bases from J, the junction kept 17 bases outside the gene matches. This CDR3 is built from 21 residues. The CDR3 loop is CASSDSISSTDYRGSYNEQFF. The CDR3 nucleotides are TGTGCCAGCAGTGACTCGATCTCTAGTACTGATTACAGGGGCTCCTACAATGAGCAGTTCTTC.

V and J are TRBV10-3 and TRBJ2-1; D possibly matches TRBD1 or TRBD2 (6 bases each). Germline CDR1 is ENHRY and CDR2 is SYGVKD. Trimming took 4 bases from V and 10 from J, leaving 8 bases between them. The CDR3 totals 11 residues. DNA for the CDR3: TGTGCCATCAGTGTAGGGGGGGAGCAGTTCTTC. It encodes CAISVGGEQFF.

The CDR3 loop reads CASSALEGGLEQYF. CDR3 nucleotide sequence: TGTGCCAGCAGTGCCCTGGAGGGGGGGCTCGAGCAGTACTTC. This rearrangement joins TRBV2 to TRBJ2-7; tentatively, D is TRBD2 (7 bases). With 4 bases removed from V and 6 bases from J, the gap between germline ends came to 16 bases. The CDR3 sequence is 14 residues long. CDR1 is SNHLY, CDR2 FYNNEI, per germline.

The chain couples TRBV11-2 to TRBJ2-3; 10 bases are a match to TRBD2. Trimming took 1 base from V and 4 from J; bases not matched to a gene: 5. Germline-derived CDR1 and CDR2 are SGHAT and FQNNGV. This CDR3 contains 16 residues. The CDR3 DNA is TGTGCCAGCAGCTTAGTTAGCGGGAGGCGGGCAGATACGCAGTATTTT. This codes for CASSLVSGRRADTQYF. Drawing the rest from reference TRBV11-2 and TRBJ2-3, the complete variable domain is EAGVAQSPRYKIIEKRQSVAFWCNPISGHATLYWYQQILGQGPKLLIQFQNNGVVDDSQLPKDRFSAERLKGVDSTLKIQPAKLEDSAVYLCASSLVSGRRADTQYFGPGTRLTVL.

J is TRBJ2-3 and V is TRBV18; 10 bases are a match to TRBD2. Germline CDR1 is KGHSH and CDR2 is LQKENI. V lost 3 bases, J lost 3 bases, and 21 bases stayed unmatched. The CDR3 runs to 21 residues. This chain's CDR3 is CASSPGYRAGTSVWGTDTQYF. The CDR3 nucleotides are TGTGCCAGCTCACCGGGATACCGTGCCGGGACTAGCGTCTGGGGGACAGATACGCAGTATTTT.

The rearrangement joins TRBV7-9 to TRBJ1-1; 8 bases match TRBD1. The CDR3 has 11 amino acids. From germline, CDR1 is SEHNR and CDR2 FQNEAQ (reference sequence). V lost 6 bases to trimming and J lost 11 bases; unmatched junction nucleotides: 5. In DNA, the CDR3 is TGTGCCAGCAGTCTGGACAGGGCCGCTTTCTTT. As protein: CASSLDRAAFF.

CDR3 bases: TGTGCCAGCAGTGAAGCGGAACAGGGGACATACTACGAGCAGTACTTC. Protein: CASSEAEQGTYYEQYF. The V and J genes are TRBV6-1 and TRBJ2-7, with 7 bases that match TRBD1. This CDR3 is built from 16 residues. J lost 3 bases, V lost 0 bases, and 8 bases had no gene match. The germline V gene encodes CDR1 MNHNS and CDR2 SASEGT.

The CDR3 protein is CASSTRWGERNTIYF. The DNA of the CDR3 is TGTGCCAGCAGTACCAGATGGGGGGAGAGAAACACCATATATTTT. This chain links TRBV28 with TRBJ1-3; a weak D match, TRBD1 (5 bases). This CDR3 is built from 15 residues. Germline loops: CDR1 MDHEN, CDR2 SYDVKM. Trimming removed 5 bases from V and 5 bases from J, with 16 bases in between.

The chain combines TRBV5-4 with TRBJ1-1; no definite D call. CDR3 size: 14 residues. Trimming stripped 2 bases from V and 6 bases from J, with 14 bases between. The V gene's germline CDR1 is SGHNT and CDR2 YYREEE (reference sequence). This chain's CDR3 is CASSFGYEDSEAFF. The DNA for the CDR3 is TGTGCCAGCAGCTTTGGATACGAGGACTCTGAAGCTTTCTTT.

This chain joins TRBV30 and TRBJ2-1; perhaps TRBD2 as D (6 bases). Germline CDR1 and CDR2: GTSNPN and SVGIG (reference sequence). CDR3 length: 14 residues. V lost 4 bases and J lost 5, with 15 bases in between. CDR3 loop: CAWTGLRPNNEQFF. CDR3 coding DNA: TGTGCCTGGACTGGACTACGGCCCAACAATGAGCAGTTCTTC.

The chain couples TRBV10-1 to TRBJ2-1; D is possibly TRBD2 (5 bases). The germline V gene has CDR1 WNHNN and CDR2 SYGVQD (reference sequence). CDR3 length: 13 amino acids. Trimming shortened V by 2 bases and J by 4 bases, and 6 bases separated the two germline ends. CDR3 nucleotides: TGCGCCAGCAGTGAGACTAGTTACAATGAGCAGTTCTTC. This sequence encodes CASSETSYNEQFF.

This clone was seen only once. V usage is TRBV7-8 and J usage is TRBJ2-7, with D hard to call. The CDR3 is made up of 13 amino acids. Looked up from germline, CDR1 is SGHVS and CDR2 is FQNEAQ. V dropped 2 bases and J dropped 2 bases, with 7 bases sitting between them. The CDR3 spells CASSLSVAYEQYF. CDR3 bases: TGTGCCAGCAGCTTAAGCGTGGCCTACGAGCAGTACTTC. Full variable domain (rest looked up from reference TRBV7-8 and TRBJ2-7): GAGVSQSPRYKVAKRGQDVALRCDPISGHVSLFWYQQALGQGPEFLTYFQNEAQLDKSGLPSDRFFAERPEGSVSTLKIQRTQQEDSAVYLCASSLSVAYEQYFGPGTRLTVT.

This clone came up once. The J gene is TRBJ1-5, the V gene TRBV27, with D hard to call. Trimming cost V 1 base and J 5 bases, with 9 bases left between them. The CDR3 spans 14 residues. In germline, CDR1 is MNHEY, CDR2 SMNVEV (reference sequence). The CDR3 bases are TGTGCCAGCAGTTTATTCCCGGCGGATCAGCCCCAGCATTTT. Translation gives CASSLFPADQPQHF.